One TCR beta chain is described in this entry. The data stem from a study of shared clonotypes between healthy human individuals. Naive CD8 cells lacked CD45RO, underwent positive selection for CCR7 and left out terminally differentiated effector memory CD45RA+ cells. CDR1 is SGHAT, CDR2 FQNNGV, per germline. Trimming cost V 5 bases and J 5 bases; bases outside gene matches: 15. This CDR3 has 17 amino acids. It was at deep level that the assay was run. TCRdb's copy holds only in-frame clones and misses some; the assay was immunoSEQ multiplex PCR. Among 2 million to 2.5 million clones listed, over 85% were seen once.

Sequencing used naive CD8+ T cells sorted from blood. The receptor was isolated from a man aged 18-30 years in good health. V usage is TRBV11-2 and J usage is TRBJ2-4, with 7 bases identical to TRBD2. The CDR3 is CASSPTEPGGLENIQYF. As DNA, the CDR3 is TGTGCCAGCAGCCCCACTGAACCCGGGGGGTTGGAAAACATTCAGTACTTC.